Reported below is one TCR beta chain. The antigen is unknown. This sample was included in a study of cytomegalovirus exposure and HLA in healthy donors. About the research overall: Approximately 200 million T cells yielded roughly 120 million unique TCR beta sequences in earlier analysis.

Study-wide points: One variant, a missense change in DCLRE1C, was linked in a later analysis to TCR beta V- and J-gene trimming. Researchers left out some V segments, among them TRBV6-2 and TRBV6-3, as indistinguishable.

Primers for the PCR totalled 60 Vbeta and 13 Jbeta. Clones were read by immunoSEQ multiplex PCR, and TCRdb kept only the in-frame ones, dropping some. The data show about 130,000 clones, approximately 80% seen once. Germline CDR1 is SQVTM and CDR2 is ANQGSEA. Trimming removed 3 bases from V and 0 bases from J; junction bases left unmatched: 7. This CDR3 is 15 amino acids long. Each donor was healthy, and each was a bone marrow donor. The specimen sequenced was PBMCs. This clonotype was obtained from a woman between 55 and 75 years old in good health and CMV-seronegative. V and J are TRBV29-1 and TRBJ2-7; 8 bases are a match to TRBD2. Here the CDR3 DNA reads TGCAGCGTTGACCGACTTGCGGGAGGCTCCTACGAGCAGTACTTC. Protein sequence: CSVDRLAGGSYEQYF.